This section outlines one TCR beta chain sequence together with its context. In the original analysis: Scientists estimated how many nucleated cells there were by amplifying reference gene primers. Profiling relied on immunoSEQ multiplex PCR, and the TCRdb table lists in-frame clones only, not all of them. The DNA gave D and trimming, while V, J and clone size come from that table. Of some 330,000 clones in the sample, around 87% were seen once. Trimming cost V 0 bases and J 4 bases, with 12 bases left between them. CDR1 and CDR2 from the germline V gene are WSHSY and SAAADI. The CDR3 is made up of 15 amino acids. The data derive from a study of blood T cell repertoires in COVID-19.

The chain joins TRBV10-2 to TRBJ1-1; tentatively, D is TRBD1 (6 bases). The sequencing sample was made of PBMCs or T cells enriched from blood (not recorded which). This clonotype originated in a man between 40 and 49 years old in a cohort exposed to, infected with or recovered from COVID-19 (not recorded which). The CDR3, as DNA: TGCGCCAGCAGTGAGTCGAGGGGGTTTCGCACTGAAGCTTTCTTT. It specifies CASSESRGFRTEAFF.